This T cell receptor (beta chain) is drawn from a study of persistence of HIV-infected CD4 T cells. The study's findings and limits: Antigen-responding cells were enriched for degenerate expanded CDR3beta sequences.

Notes on this clone: Its antigen remains unidentified.

An overlapping HIV-1 Gag peptide pool stimulated these cells at about 1 ug/peptide/mL. Responding CD4+ T cells were sorted by upregulation of both CD40 ligand and CD69. V lost 8 bases and J lost 10, with 20 bases in between. From germline, CDR1 is MDHEN and CDR2 SYDVKM. The CDR3 has 13 residues. The immunoSEQ assay was version 4, run in survey mode. This table comes from immunoSEQ multiplex PCR, and its TCRdb copy is limited to in-frame clones, with some not included. The repertoire holds approximately 25,000 clones, with over 65% as singletons. The rearrangement links TRBV28 to TRBJ1-2; D is perhaps TRBD1 (6 bases). The clonotype comes from an adult man with HIV who was CMV-seropositive. Material: CD4+ T cells sorted from PBMCs after approximately 19-hour stimulation, obtained from a patient who received antiretroviral therapy. The CDR3 region has the DNA TGTGCCAGCCATATGCGACAGGCCCATCACTACACCTTC. This gives the protein CASHMRQAHHYTF.